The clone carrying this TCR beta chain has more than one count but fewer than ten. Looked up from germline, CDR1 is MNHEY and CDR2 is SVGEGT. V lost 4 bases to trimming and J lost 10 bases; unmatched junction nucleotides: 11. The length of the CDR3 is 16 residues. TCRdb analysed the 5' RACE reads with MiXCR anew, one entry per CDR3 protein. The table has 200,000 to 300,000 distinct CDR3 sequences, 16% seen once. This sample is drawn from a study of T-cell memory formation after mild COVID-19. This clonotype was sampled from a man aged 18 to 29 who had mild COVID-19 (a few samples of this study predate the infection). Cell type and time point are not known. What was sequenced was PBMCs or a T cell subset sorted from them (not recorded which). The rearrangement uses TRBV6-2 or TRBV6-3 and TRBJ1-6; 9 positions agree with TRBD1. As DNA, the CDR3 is TGTGCCAGCAGTTCACCCGGACAGGGGACTGGGTCACCCCTCCACTTT. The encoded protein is CASSSPGQGTGSPLHF.